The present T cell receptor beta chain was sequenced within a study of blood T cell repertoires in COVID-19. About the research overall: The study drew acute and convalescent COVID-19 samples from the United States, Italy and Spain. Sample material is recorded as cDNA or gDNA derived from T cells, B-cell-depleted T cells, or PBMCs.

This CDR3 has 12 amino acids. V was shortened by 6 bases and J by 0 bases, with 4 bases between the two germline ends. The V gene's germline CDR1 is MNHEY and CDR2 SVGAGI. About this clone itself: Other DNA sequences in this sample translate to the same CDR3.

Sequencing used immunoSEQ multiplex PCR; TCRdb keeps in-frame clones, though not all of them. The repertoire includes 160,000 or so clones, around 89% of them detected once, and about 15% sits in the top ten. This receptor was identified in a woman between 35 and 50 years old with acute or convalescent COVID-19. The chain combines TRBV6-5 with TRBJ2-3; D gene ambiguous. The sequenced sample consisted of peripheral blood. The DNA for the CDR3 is TGTGCCAGCAGAACAAGCACAGATACGCAGTATTTT. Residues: CASRTSTDTQYF.